This T cell receptor beta chain was recorded in a study of beta chain features in type 1 diabetes. TCRB transcripts that were expressed got sequenced, as all of the isolated RNA had been reverse transcribed. Libraries were prepared by immunoSEQ multiplex PCR; TCRdb keeps only in-frame clonotypes and omits some of them. The table lists 150,000 to 200,000 clones, approximately 13% of them singletons. Study-wide results and limits: For Type 1 diabetes patients, all four CD4+ subsets carried TCRB CDR3s that were moderately but significantly shorter.

One heparinised blood draw averaging approximately 0.11 L was given by each donor. About this clone: As yet, its antigen is unknown.

Trimming shortened V by 6 bases and J by 1 base, and 3 bases separated the two germline ends. In germline, CDR1 is SNHLY, CDR2 FYNNEI. The CDR3 extends over 12 amino acids. Sample: central memory CD4+ T cells from blood. The V and J genes are TRBV2 and TRBJ1-4; unclear D gene. The receptor comes from a woman in her late teens or twenties in good health. CDR3 in amino acids: CASRLTNEKLFF. CDR3 in DNA: TGTGCCAGCAGACTAACTAATGAAAAACTGTTTTTT.